This T cell receptor (beta chain) was sequenced for a study of CD8+CD57+ T cells in acquired aplastic anemia. The wider study: Quantities of DNA derived from sorted CD4+ and CD8+ cells averaged roughly 3.4 ug. There were roughly 9.8 million reads, on average, for CD4+ cells from healthy donors.

The CDR3 is 17 residues long, ends included. Germline assignment: CDR1 SGHTA and CDR2 FQGNSA. Profiling that covered TCR beta VDJ and CDR3 relied on genomic DNA as its template. TCRdb recomputed calls from the reads with MiXCR, one row per CDR3 protein. The data show about 190,000 distinct CDR3 sequences, with less than 65% seen just once and around a sixth held by the top ten. Comment on this clonotype: Its antigen is not known. The missing conserved phenylalanine or tryptophan at the end of this CDR3 makes a read error likely. It is unclear where the CDR3 begins or ends on the DNA, so no DNA is shown, and the CDR3 is as TCRdb lists it.

Study results and limitations: Patients and controls were found to share twenty-nine CD8+ CDR3 sequences. CD8+ Simpson's diversity showed no significant patient-control difference.

Sequences were obtained from sorted CD4+, CD8+, or CD8+CD57+ T cells (not recorded which) from PBMCs. This TCR derives from a human donor in good health, serving as a control. The chain recombines TRBV7-2 with TRBJ2-5; the listed D gene, TRBD1, was not tested against the DNA. The CDR3 sequence is CASSTTGGGHYGYTFGS.